These T cell receptor beta chains were read from a single sample in a study of spatial heterogeneity in lung cancer. TCRdb re-analysed the 5' RACE reads in MiXCR, keeping a single row per CDR3 protein. Among some 30,000 distinct CDR3 sequences listed, almost 5.5% were seen once. The sample in question was PBMCs, obtained at follow-up. The receptors were gathered from a female donor with early-stage non-small cell lung cancer. Each CDR3 is given with its conserved first and last residue.

CDR3: CSAQRPQGSNEAFF; V: TRBV20-1; J: TRBJ1-1
CDR3: CASSREQFYEQYF; V: TRBV6-2/TRBV6-3; J: TRBJ2-7
CDR3: CASSLSQRGGTQYF; V: TRBV5-1; J: TRBJ2-5
CDR3: CASSLRTEGQPLHF; V: TRBV27; J: TRBJ1-6
CDR3: CASSPLGGNNSPLHF; V: TRBV7-9; J: TRBJ1-6
CDR3: CASSLVPADTQYF; V: TRBV7-9; J: TRBJ2-3
CDR3: CASSPLLGTEYNSPLHF; V: TRBV7-6; J: TRBJ1-6
CDR3: CASRLWGIAYGYTF; V: TRBV6-2/TRBV6-3; J: TRBJ1-2
CDR3: CSARDLGILYEQYF; V: TRBV20-1; J: TRBJ2-7
CDR3: CASSAGLYTNNEQFF; V: TRBV11-1; J: TRBJ2-1
CDR3: CASSLTDTGELFF; V: TRBV11-2; J: TRBJ2-2
CDR3: CANGWTGGGYNEQFF; V: TRBV10-3; J: TRBJ2-1
CDR3: CASGDPRGRTEAFF; V: TRBV6-5; J: TRBJ1-1
CDR3: CASSLSPGVKEQYF; V: TRBV5-6; J: TRBJ2-7
CDR3: CSATPNGQETQYF; V: TRBV20-1; J: TRBJ2-5
CDR3: CASSLGPEAFF; V: TRBV18; J: TRBJ1-1
CDR3: CASSPPIGGGTQYF; V: TRBV5-4; J: TRBJ2-5
CDR3: CASSHDGTIANTGELFF; V: TRBV14; J: TRBJ2-2
CDR3: CSVGGITYEQYF; V: TRBV29-1; J: TRBJ2-7
CDR3: CASRTRGGNEQYF; V: TRBV2; J: TRBJ2-7
CDR3: CASSDSVGGYTF; V: TRBV2; J: TRBJ1-2
CDR3: CSPARRTSGSDTQYF; V: TRBV20-1; J: TRBJ2-3
CDR3: CASSTLGTSPYEQYF; V: TRBV7-2; J: TRBJ2-7
CDR3: CSAIGTSGGSTDTQYF; V: TRBV20-1; J: TRBJ2-3
CDR3: CSARTAGGYEQYF; V: TRBV20-1; J: TRBJ2-7
CDR3: CASSPLGTAGDQPQHF; V: TRBV28; J: TRBJ1-5
CDR3: CASSTGLADNEQFF; V: TRBV5-1; J: TRBJ2-1
CDR3: CASSYTGNSNYGYTF; V: TRBV6-5; J: TRBJ1-2
CDR3: CATAGASGETQYF; V: TRBV24-1; J: TRBJ2-5
CDR3: CASSLVGIEAFF; V: TRBV7-2; J: TRBJ1-1
CDR3: CASSLGDRGEQYF; V: TRBV5-1; J: TRBJ2-7
CDR3: CASSPEGGGAYNEQFF; V: TRBV7-2; J: TRBJ2-1
CDR3: CATSDPGQVTDTQYF; V: TRBV24-1; J: TRBJ2-3
CDR3: CASSLPPIAGTYEQYF; V: TRBV12-3/TRBV12-4; J: TRBJ2-7
CDR3: CASSPGIETQYF; V: TRBV6-2/TRBV6-3; J: TRBJ2-5
CDR3: CASSEVLAGGQETQYF; V: TRBV5-8; J: TRBJ2-5
CDR3: CASSDRLDGTSGIGGDNEQFF; V: TRBV2; J: TRBJ2-1
CDR3: CASSSAGADTQYF; V: TRBV7-3; J: TRBJ2-3
CDR3: CASSFERGPHNEQFF; V: TRBV12-3/TRBV12-4; J: TRBJ2-1
CDR3: CATQLRQGSPYNEQFF; V: TRBV6-5; J: TRBJ2-1
CDR3: CSVVRTTNEQFF; V: TRBV29-1; J: TRBJ2-1
CDR3: CSASPPSSYNEQFF; V: TRBV20-1; J: TRBJ2-1
CDR3: CASSPGTRGGQETQYF; V: TRBV12-3/TRBV12-4; J: TRBJ2-5
CDR3: CASSPPGSSYNEQFF; V: TRBV28; J: TRBJ2-1
CDR3: CASSQGDTQYF; V: TRBV12-3/TRBV12-4; J: TRBJ2-3
CDR3: CASSRTGNGYTF; V: TRBV12-3/TRBV12-4; J: TRBJ1-2
CDR3: CSGVQGYEQYF; V: TRBV29-1; J: TRBJ2-7
CDR3: CASSILAGEYYEQYF; V: TRBV7-6; J: TRBJ2-7
CDR3: CSARLAGGPDNEQFF; V: TRBV20-1; J: TRBJ2-1
CDR3: CASSFINRNSPLHF; V: TRBV27; J: TRBJ1-6
CDR3: CASSLGTGGYEQYF; V: TRBV5-1; J: TRBJ2-7
CDR3: CASSVRGNNSPLHF; V: TRBV9; J: TRBJ1-6
CDR3: CASSLGTRDEQFF; V: TRBV7-7; J: TRBJ2-1
CDR3: CSVDWVTDTQYF; V: TRBV29-1; J: TRBJ2-3